This TCR beta chain originates from a study of naive and memory T cell subsets. Notes on this clonotype: Its antigen is unidentified.

CD8 T cells were positively selected from what remained after CD4 positive selection. Cells stained for CD3, CD4, CD8, CD45RA, CD27 and viability were sorted into four CD45RA/CD27 subsets. Two oligonucleotides, mixed equimolar, formed the beta constant-region primer covering TRBC1 and TRBC2. Four rounds of PCR amplified the ligated cDNA using nested alpha and beta constant-region primers plus SP2. TCRdb called the UMI-ligation and nested PCR reads again in MiXCR, with one record for every CDR3 protein. The table shows 95,000 to 110,000 distinct CDR3 sequences, with more than 12% occurring only once. Points from the study as a whole: Especially in CD8 cells, naive repertoires contained a few larger clonotypes, possibly CD45RA-re-expressing memory cells. Gini index rose across naive, CM, EM and EMRA in CD4 and CD8.

Material for sequencing was naive CD8+ T cells from blood. The receptor's source is a human donor in good health.

The CDR3 DNA sequence: TGCGCCAGCAGCCAAGACCGACAGGGACTAGGGGAAAAACTGTTTTTT. Amino acids: CASSQDRQGLGEKLFF. The gene calls are TRBV4-3 and TRBJ1-4, with 7 bases lining up with TRBD1. The germline gives CDR1 LGHNA, CDR2 YSLEER. After removal of 0 bases from V and 8 bases from J, the junction contained 9 bases not matched to a gene. The CDR3 totals 16 residues.